Listed here are 27 T cell receptor beta chains from one sample, sequenced in a study of cytomegalovirus exposure and HLA in healthy donors. With 60 Vbeta and 13 Jbeta primers, the PCR was carried out. Here immunoSEQ multiplex PCR was the method, and the copy in TCRdb shows in-frame clones only, minus some. The sample holds about 130,000 clones, about 82% seen once. The sample taken for sequencing was PBMCs. The receptors were gathered from a boy aged 5 to 17 in good health and CMV-seronegative.

This clone was recorded once. This CDR3 is CSALHREETQYF. Written as DNA, the CDR3 is TGCAGCGCCCTTCATCGGGAAGAGACCCAGTACTTC. The chain joins TRBV29-1 to TRBJ2-5; D is unresolved. Trimming removed 7 bases from V and 3 bases from J, with 12 bases in between. The CDR3 is 12 residues long. Germline V gene lookup returns CDR1 SQVTM and CDR2 ANQGSEA.

The V gene is TRBV5-8, the J gene TRBJ2-3, with D possibly being TRBD2 (6 bases). CDR3 length equals 17 residues. Germline CDR1 and CDR2: SGHTS and YDEGEE. V shed 0 bases and J shed 4 bases, with 18 bases lying between them. In DNA form, the CDR3 reads TGTGCCAGCAGCTTGGCCGTTGGGAGTAGCGGCGCAGATACGCAGTATTTT. Encoded protein: CASSLAVGSSGADTQYF.

The chain's CDR3 is CASSLEGAENTEAFF. The CDR3 coding sequence is TGCGCCAGCAGCTTGGAAGGGGCAGAAAACACTGAAGCTTTCTTT. The V gene is TRBV5-1, the J gene TRBJ1-1; D may be TRBD1 (5 bases). In germline, CDR1 is SGHRS, CDR2 YFSETQ. With 0 bases removed from V and 2 bases from J, the gap between germline ends came to 11 bases. CDR3 size: 15 residues. Based on the CDR3 plus reference TRBV5-1 and TRBJ1-1, the full variable domain is KAGVTQTPRYLIKTRGQQVTLSCSPISGHRSVSWYQQTPGQGLQFLFEYFSETQRNKGNFPGRFSGRQFSNSRSEMNVSTLELGDSALYLCASSLEGAENTEAFFGQGTRLTVV.

The chain links TRBV30 to TRBJ1-2; D is unclear. This CDR3 has 13 amino acids. The germline V gene encodes CDR1 GTSNPN and CDR2 SVGIG (reference sequence). Trimming cost V 3 bases and J 7 bases, with 15 bases left between them. CDR3 in DNA: TGTGCCTGGAGGAACCGGGTTTTGGGTGGCTACACCTTC. This codes for CAWRNRVLGGYTF. The full variable domain, with the rest looked up from reference TRBV30 and TRBJ1-2, is SQTIHQWPATLVQPVGSPLSLECTVEGTSNPNLYWYRQAAGRGLQLLFYSVGIGQISSEVPQNLSASRPQDRQFILSSKKLLLSDSGFYLCAWRNRVLGGYTFGSGTRLTVV.

The chain couples TRBV10-3 to TRBJ2-1; TRBD2 matches 12 bases. This CDR3 is 13 amino acids long. V gave up 11 bases and J gave up 7 bases; unmatched junction bases: 6. In germline, CDR1 is ENHRY, CDR2 SYGVKD. The CDR3 DNA follows: TGTGCCGCCGGACTAGCGGGACCTAATGAGCAGTTCTTC. Translated: CAAGLAGPNEQFF.

This clone has more than one count but fewer than ten. This sequence joins TRBV5-5 and TRBJ1-2; D gene unclear. Germline V gene data show CDR1 as SGHKS and CDR2 as YYEKEE (reference sequence). This CDR3 comprises 14 residues. The V and J ends lost 6 bases and 6 bases respectively, with 18 bases between them. The CDR3 spells CASTGGPRDHGYTF. The CDR3 DNA reads as TGTGCCAGCACCGGTGGGCCCCGCGATCATGGCTACACCTTC.

The chain combines TRBV5-6 with TRBJ2-3; 9 bases fit TRBD2. The germline CDR1 and CDR2 sequences are SGHDT and YYEEEE. The CDR3 is made up of 16 amino acids. The V and J ends lost 1 base and 7 bases, in that order; junction bases with no gene match: 10. CDR3 DNA sequence: TGTGCCAGCAGCTTGAACCCGTCCGGGACTAGCAATACGCAGTATTTT. Translated: CASSLNPSGTSNTQYF. Complete variable domain (other parts from reference TRBV5-6 and TRBJ2-3): DAGVTQSPTHLIKTRGQQVTLRCSPKSGHDTVSWYQQALGQGPQFIFQYYEEEERQRGNFPDRFSGHQFPNYSSELNVNALLLGDSALYLCASSLNPSGTSNTQYFGPGTRLTVL.

The J gene is TRBJ2-2, the V gene TRBV2; D unresolved. The germline CDR1 and CDR2 sequences are SNHLY and FYNNEI. This CDR3 contains 15 residues. V was cut by 6 bases and J by 2 bases, with 13 bases left in between. CDR3 sequence: CASSDATLNTGELFF. The CDR3 DNA sequence: TGTGCCAGCAGCGACGCGACTCTTAACACCGGGGAGCTGTTTTTT.

There are a few counts of this clone. The V gene is TRBV30, the J gene TRBJ2-1, with 7 bases fitting TRBD2. Germline trimming cut 7 bases from V and 10 bases from J; bases unmatched to any gene: 4. The CDR3 has 10 residues. Germline values: CDR1 GTSNPN, CDR2 SVGIG (reference sequence). In DNA form, the CDR3 reads TGTGCCTACTCTAGCGGAGAGCAGTTCTTC. Translated, it gives CAYSSGEQFF.

This clone was recorded once. The chain links TRBV4-2 to TRBJ1-3, with D hard to call. V gave up 1 base and J gave up 4 bases, with 5 bases separating them. Germline values: CDR1 LGHNA, CDR2 YNFKEQ. The CDR3 length is 13 residues. The CDR3 region has the DNA TGTGCCAGCAGCCAAGTTTTAGGAAACACCATATATTTT. Protein sequence: CASSQVLGNTIYF.

This chain's CDR3 is CASSSGQGVYGYTF. Written as DNA, the CDR3 is TGTGCCAGCAGCTCTGGACAGGGAGTCTATGGCTACACCTTC. The rearrangement uses TRBV7-9 and TRBJ1-2; TRBD1 agrees at 8 bases. The germline V gene has CDR1 SEHNR and CDR2 FQNEAQ (reference sequence). This CDR3 is built from 14 residues. V shed 4 bases and J 4 bases; nucleotides not matched to a gene: 5.

The chain has TRBV6-6 and TRBJ1-5; D possibly corresponds to TRBD1 (5 bases). Trimming cost V 5 bases and J 2 bases, with 10 bases left between them. Per germline, CDR1 MNHNY and CDR2 SVGAGI (reference sequence). The CDR3 is made up of 14 amino acids. This chain's CDR3 is CASSAGFGNQPQHF. CDR3 coding DNA: TGTGCCAGCAGTGCAGGGTTTGGCAATCAGCCCCAGCATTTT.

The chain recombines TRBV5-1 with TRBJ2-7; 7 bases agree with TRBD2. The CDR3 consists of 14 residues. Per the germline V gene, CDR1 is SGHRS and CDR2 is YFSETQ. The junction had 12 bases not matched to a gene; V was cut back by 8 bases and J by 4 bases. CDR3 DNA: TGCGCCAGTAGCGGTATGGGGGGGAGTTACGAGCAGTACTTC. It translates to CASSGMGGSYEQYF.

The chain employs TRBV29-1 and TRBJ2-2; the D gene is possibly TRBD1 (7 bases). V lost 5 bases and J lost 4, with 14 bases in between. Germline CDR1 reads SQVTM; CDR2 reads ANQGSEA. The CDR3 is 14 amino acids. The CDR3 DNA reads as TGCAGCGTTCTGGGGCAGGGGGGCACCGGGGAGCTGTTTTTT. This codes for CSVLGQGGTGELFF.

The J gene is TRBJ2-2, the V gene TRBV9; TRBD2 is a possible D gene (7 bases). This CDR3 spans 17 amino acids. Per the germline V gene, CDR1 is SGDLS and CDR2 is YYNGEE. Trimming removed 0 bases from V and 2 bases from J, with 14 bases in between. CDR3 DNA: TGTGCCAGCAGCGTAGTAGGGGGGGGCGCCAACACCGGGGAGCTGTTTTTT. It is translated as CASSVVGGGANTGELFF.

This clone was detected only a few times. The CDR3: CASSSGQGTTGELFF. The DNA for the CDR3 is TGTGCCAGCAGCTCCGGACAGGGAACGACGGGGGAGCTGTTTTTT. The chain has TRBV6-1 and TRBJ2-2; the match to TRBD1 covers 8 bases. There are 15 residues in the CDR3. V shed 6 bases and J 8 bases; nucleotides not matched to a gene: 11. Germline loops: CDR1 MNHNS, CDR2 SASEGT.

The rearrangement joins TRBV4-1 to TRBJ1-4; D is unresolved. V lost 4 bases and J lost 3, with 12 bases in between. This CDR3 contains 15 residues. CDR1 is MGHRA, CDR2 YSYEKL, per germline. CDR3 sequence reads: CASSPSEGSNEKLFF. The CDR3 DNA reads as TGCGCCAGCAGCCCATCAGAGGGATCTAATGAAAAACTGTTTTTT.

This clone was observed a handful of times. V usage is TRBV25-1 and J usage is TRBJ1-4; D gene ambiguous. V lost 0 bases to trimming and J lost 8 bases, with 13 bases between them. The CDR3 runs 15 residues. Germline V gene sequence: CDR1 MGHDK, CDR2 SYGVNS. In DNA form, the CDR3 reads TGTGCCAGCAGTGAATATCGGTCTCAGAGGGAAAAACTGTTTTTT. Its protein is CASSEYRSQREKLFF.

This clone was seen a handful of times. The V and J genes are TRBV5-1 and TRBJ1-1, with 12 positions matching TRBD1. Losses at the gene ends were 2 bases for V and 8 bases for J; bases not matched to a gene: 1. The CDR3 covers 13 residues. Germline CDR1 is SGHRS and CDR2 is YFSETQ. In DNA form, the CDR3 reads TGCGCCAGCAGCTTCGGGACAGGGGGCGAAGCTTTCTTT. This sequence encodes CASSFGTGGEAFF.

The V and J genes are TRBV5-1 and TRBJ1-1; 7 positions agree with TRBD1. V was clipped by 0 bases and J by 5 bases; unmatched bases: 7. CDR3 length equals 15 residues. Germline V gives CDR1 SGHRS, CDR2 YFSETQ. CDR3 bases: TGCGCCAGCAGCTTGGAGCACCCAGGGGGGACTGAAGCTTTCTTT. It specifies CASSLEHPGGTEAFF.

The V call is TRBV25-1, the J call TRBJ2-5; the D gene is possibly TRBD2 (6 bases). CDR1 is MGHDK, CDR2 SYGVNS, per germline. The CDR3 is 14 residues long. Between the trimmed V and J ends, which lost 11 bases and 1 base, there was a span of 17 bases. CDR3: CAPGGFNVQETQYF. The CDR3 DNA sequence: TGTGCCCCTGGGGGGTTTAACGTCCAAGAGACCCAGTACTTC.

V gene TRBV7-2 combines with J gene TRBJ2-3; weak D call: TRBD2 (7 bases). The CDR3 spans 17 residues. Trimming cost V 1 base and J 1 base, with 15 bases left between them. Per the germline V gene, CDR1 is SGHTA and CDR2 is FQGNSA. Written as DNA, the CDR3 is TGTGCCAGCAGCTTAGGGGGGGCGGGAGCGCGCACAGATACGCAGTATTTT. This encodes CASSLGGAGARTDTQYF.

The chain uses TRBV6-6 and TRBJ1-3, with a tentative D call TRBD1 (6 bases). CDR1 and CDR2 from the germline V gene are MNHNY and SVGAGI (reference sequence). This CDR3 region has 15 residues. V was pared by 5 bases and J by 2 bases, with 13 bases between. CDR3 residues: CASSTGSSAGNTIYF. CDR3 DNA sequence: TGTGCCAGCAGTACAGGGTCCAGCGCTGGAAACACCATATATTTT.

J is TRBJ1-2 and V is TRBV20-1; D not resolved. Trimming stripped 5 bases from V and 5 bases from J, with 9 bases between. The V gene's germline CDR1 is DFQATT and CDR2 SNEGSKA (reference sequence). This CDR3 has 11 residues. CDR3 sequence: CSARHAYGYTF. The CDR3 region has the DNA TGCAGTGCTCGCCACGCGTATGGCTACACCTTC.

This clone was counted only a few times. The genes are TRBV6-1 and TRBJ2-2; the D gene is possibly TRBD2 (6 bases). CDR1 is MNHNS, CDR2 SASEGT, per germline. The CDR3 loop spans 15 amino acids. Trimming removed 8 bases from V and 0 bases from J, with 13 bases in between. CDR3 protein: CASPGGGSNTGELFF. Written as DNA, the CDR3 is TGTGCCAGCCCCGGTGGGGGGTCGAACACCGGGGAGCTGTTTTTT.

The gene calls are TRBV2 and TRBJ1-2; 7 positions agree with TRBD1. The J segment lost 4 bases and the V segment lost 8 bases, leaving 10 bases of the junction unmatched. CDR1 SNHLY and CDR2 FYNNEI come from the germline V gene. CDR3 length equals 14 residues. The CDR3 region has the DNA TGTGCCAGCCGCGGAGGGGGCGCCGGCTATGGCTACACCTTC. Translation: CASRGGGAGYGYTF.

In DNA form, the CDR3 reads TGTGCCAGCAGTGCAAGCGGTCGCTCCTACAATGAGCAGTTCTTC. As protein: CASSASGRSYNEQFF. The rearrangement links TRBV2 to TRBJ2-1; D is perhaps TRBD2 (5 bases). This CDR3 has 15 residues. Trimming removed 4 bases from V and 0 bases from J, with 10 bases in between. CDR1 SNHLY and CDR2 FYNNEI come from the germline V gene. Drawing the rest from reference TRBV2 and TRBJ2-1, the complete variable domain is EPEVTQTPSHQVTQMGQEVILRCVPISNHLYFYWYRQILGQKVEFLVSFYNNEISEKSEIFDDQFSVERPDGSNFTLKIRSTKLEDSAMYFCASSASGRSYNEQFFGPGTRLTVL.